The T cell receptor (beta chain) described here comes from a study of identical twins. Findings and limits, study-wide: Invariant MAIT and iNKT cells are populations that could partly confound zero-insertion analyses. The abundant beta clonotypes from cord blood had fewer insertions, and memory repertoires had none of this. Some out-of-frame alpha sequences were shared by twins, and these showed excess low generation probability.

CDR3 length equals 15 residues. Between the trimmed V and J ends, which lost 4 bases and 1 base, there was a span of 15 bases. Germline CDR1 and CDR2: SGHRS and YFSETQ. Every donor was a healthy Caucasian. Details on this clonotype: Its specificity is unknown.

TCRdb independently ran MiXCR on the 5' RACE reads; one entry per CDR3 protein. The sample shows approximately 600,000 distinct CDR3 sequences, just over 7% of them seen only once. The same sample was also studied in work on yellow fever vaccine responses in identical twins.

The specimen was PBMCs. This sequence originates from a woman under 30 in good health. The chain has TRBV5-1 and TRBJ2-7; D is undetermined. CDR3 nucleotide sequence: TGCGCCAGCAGCCCGGACGGACGGTCATCCTACGAGCAGTACGTC. It translates to CASSPDGRSSYEQYV.